The 27 T cell receptor beta chains given below trace back to one sample, sequenced in a study of blood T cell repertoires in COVID-19. Here immunoSEQ multiplex PCR was the method, and the copy in TCRdb shows in-frame clones only, minus some. The sample includes some 460,000 clones, about nine tenths of them seen just once. Sequencing was performed on PBMCs or T cells enriched from blood (not recorded which). These receptors came from a woman between 18 and 29 years old who had recovered from COVID-19.

This sequence joins TRBV18 and TRBJ1-1; no clear D gene. Trimming took 3 bases from V and 0 from J, leaving 8 bases between them. The CDR3 is 14 residues long. Germline V gene data show CDR1 as KGHSH and CDR2 as LQKENI. The CDR3, as DNA: TGTGCCAGCTCACCGGCACGCCTGAACACTGAAGCTTTCTTT. Its protein is CASSPARLNTEAFF.

The gene calls are TRBV28 and TRBJ2-1; 7 bases line up with TRBD1. Germline V gene lookup returns CDR1 MDHEN and CDR2 SYDVKM. Unmatched junction bases numbered 11, after V lost 6 bases and J lost 9 bases. There are 14 residues in the CDR3. CDR3 amino acids: CASSLTSGTAEQFF. CDR3 nucleotides: TGTGCCAGCAGCCTGACTTCCGGGACAGCTGAGCAGTTCTTC.

Concerning this clone: The same CDR3 can be traced to other DNA sequences in this sample. This chain links TRBV7-9 with TRBJ2-7, with D perhaps TRBD2 (6 bases). Germline-derived CDR1 and CDR2 are SEHNR and FQNEAQ (reference sequence). The CDR3 runs 14 residues. Trimming pared 1 base from V and 0 bases from J, leaving 7 bases between. CDR3 DNA: TGTGCCAGCAGCTTAGGGGGAGGCTCCTACGAGCAGTACTTC. This encodes CASSLGGGSYEQYF.

This chain links TRBV28 with TRBJ2-5, with TRBD1 matching over 9 bases. This CDR3 comprises 14 residues. V shed 8 bases, J shed 3 bases, and the junction held 7 bases outside the gene matches. CDR1 MDHEN and CDR2 SYDVKM come from the germline V gene. The CDR3, as DNA: TGTGCCAGCGGGGGGACAGGGACGAAAGAGACCCAGTACTTC. This gives the protein CASGGTGTKETQYF.

This clone was detected a few times. The rearrangement links TRBV18 to TRBJ1-1; D is undetermined. CDR1 is KGHSH and CDR2 is LQKENI in the germline V gene. V dropped 2 bases and J dropped 1 base, with 8 bases sitting between them. This CDR3 spans 14 amino acids. CDR3 amino acids: CASSPNTGNTEAFF. CDR3 bases: TGTGCCAGCTCACCAAATACGGGGAACACTGAAGCTTTCTTT.

The sample holds a few counts of this clone. The gene calls are TRBV7-8 and TRBJ1-6, with 8 bases lining up with TRBD1. The CDR3 loop spans 16 amino acids. The V and J ends lost 6 bases and 5 bases, in that order; junction bases with no gene match: 9. From germline, CDR1 is SGHVS and CDR2 FQNEAQ. CDR3 sequence: CASRPDRVPDNSPLHF. The CDR3 nucleotides are TGTGCCAGCAGACCGGACAGGGTTCCAGATAATTCACCCCTCCACTTT. Full variable domain (outside the CDR3, taken from reference TRBV7-8 and TRBJ1-6): GAGVSQSPRYKVAKRGQDVALRCDPISGHVSLFWYQQALGQGPEFLTYFQNEAQLDKSGLPSDRFFAERPEGSVSTLKIQRTQQEDSAVYLCASRPDRVPDNSPLHFGNGTRLTVT.

The rearrangement links TRBV6-6 to TRBJ1-2; 8 bases are a match to TRBD1. CDR3 size: 13 residues. Germline-derived CDR1 and CDR2 are MNHNY and SVGAGI (reference sequence). J was trimmed by 6 bases and V by 7 bases; bases with no gene match: 7. CDR3 in DNA: TGTGCCAGCACCCACACAGGGGGAAATGGCTACACCTTC. It translates to CASTHTGGNGYTF.

The J gene is TRBJ2-7, the V gene TRBV20-1; 7 bases align to TRBD2. Germline V CDR1 and CDR2: DFQATT, SNEGSKA (reference sequence). After removal of 3 bases from V and 0 bases from J, the junction contained 5 bases not matched to a gene. The CDR3 spans 14 residues. Here the CDR3 reads CSASGRGNSYEQYF. The CDR3 DNA follows: TGCAGTGCTAGTGGGCGGGGGAACTCCTACGAGCAGTACTTC.

The chain employs TRBV10-3 and TRBJ1-6, with 7 bases that match TRBD1. Germline CDR1 is ENHRY and CDR2 is SYGVKD. This CDR3 has 13 residues. V lost 4 bases and J lost 9; bases outside the gene matches: 3. The CDR3 bases are TGTGCCATCAGTGGACAGGGCGGTTCACCCCTCCACTTT. Translated, it gives CAISGQGGSPLHF.

This clone has just a few counts. This chain connects TRBV5-1 to TRBJ2-5; D not resolved. V lost 5 bases and J 2 bases, leaving 13 bases between the germline ends. The CDR3 is 14 residues long. CDR1 and CDR2 (germline): SGHRS, YFSETQ. CDR3 in amino acids: CASSGQIPQETQYF. The CDR3 DNA sequence: TGCGCCAGCAGTGGGCAGATCCCTCAAGAGACCCAGTACTTC.

J is TRBJ1-5 and V is TRBV30, with D possibly being TRBD1 (6 bases). Germline lookup yields CDR1 GTSNPN and CDR2 SVGIG (reference sequence). The CDR3 is 14 residues long. V lost 1 base to trimming and J lost 1 base, with 8 bases between them. The CDR3 region has the DNA TGTGCCTGGAGTGAGGGACAAAGCAATCAGCCCCAGCATTTT. Its translation: CAWSEGQSNQPQHF.

The genes are TRBV9 and TRBJ1-4, with a weak D call TRBD1 (5 bases). Germline CDR1 reads SGDLS; CDR2 reads YYNGEE. The CDR3 has 17 residues. V lost 3 bases and J 0 bases, leaving 15 bases between the germline ends. CDR3 residues: CASSERGGTATNEKLFF. The CDR3 DNA follows: TGTGCCAGCAGCGAAAGAGGAGGGACTGCAACTAATGAAAAACTGTTTTTT. Looking up the rest from reference TRBV9 and TRBJ1-4 gives the full variable domain: DSGVTQTPKHLITATGQRVTLRCSPRSGDLSVYWYQQSLDQGLQFLIQYYNGEERAKGNILERFSAQQFPDLHSELNLSSLELGDSALYFCASSERGGTATNEKLFFGSGTQLSVL.

The chain couples TRBV30 to TRBJ2-1; perhaps TRBD2 as D (7 bases). Looked up from germline, CDR1 is GTSNPN and CDR2 is SVGIG (reference sequence). CDR3 length: 16 residues. Trimming left V 3 bases short and J 4 bases short, with 19 bases between. This CDR3 reads CAWRNAGASPYNEQFF. In nucleotides, the CDR3 is TGTGCCTGGAGGAACGCGGGGGCCTCCCCTTACAATGAGCAGTTCTTC.

The chain has TRBV2 and TRBJ1-1, with TRBD1 identical over 11 bases. The CDR3 has 17 residues. V lost 4 bases and J lost 1; bases outside the gene matches: 8. Germline CDR1 is SNHLY and CDR2 is FYNNEI. The DNA for the CDR3 is TGTGCCAGCAGTGGACCGGGGACAGGGGGAAAGAACACTGAAGCTTTCTTT. It translates to CASSGPGTGGKNTEAFF.

This clone was counted a single time. The chain couples TRBV5-6 to TRBJ1-2; 9 bases fit TRBD1. CDR1 and CDR2 from the germline V gene are SGHDT and YYEEEE. V was clipped by 2 bases and J by 6 bases; unmatched bases: 8. This CDR3 has 15 amino acids. The CDR3 region is CASSFRDRVMNGYTF. CDR3 DNA sequence: TGTGCCAGCAGCTTCCGGGACAGGGTGATGAATGGCTACACCTTC.

The chain carries TRBV28 and TRBJ1-2; D gene ambiguous. Germline lookup yields CDR1 MDHEN and CDR2 SYDVKM. The CDR3 is made up of 14 amino acids. V lost 5 bases, J lost 5 bases, and 15 bases lay in between. The CDR3 DNA reads as TGTGCCAGCAGTGCCCAGGTCTACCCTTATGGCTACACCTTC. This encodes CASSAQVYPYGYTF.

The chain is built from TRBV5-1 and TRBJ1-1; the D is unclear. CDR1 is SGHRS and CDR2 is YFSETQ in the germline V gene. Trimming stripped 2 bases from V and 5 bases from J, with 19 bases between. This CDR3 contains 16 residues. The CDR3 region is CASSLKGREWGTEAFF. The CDR3 coding sequence is TGCGCCAGCAGCTTAAAGGGAAGGGAGTGGGGAACTGAAGCTTTCTTT.

This clone has a handful of counts. This chain links TRBV4-1 with TRBJ2-3; TRBD1 agrees at 7 bases. J was trimmed by 7 bases and V by 3 bases; bases with no gene match: 4. This CDR3 spans 13 amino acids. The germline CDR1 and CDR2 sequences are MGHRA and YSYEKL. The CDR3 region has the DNA TGCGCCAGCAGCCAGGGACAGCTAAATACGCAGTATTTT. It yields the protein CASSQGQLNTQYF.

The gene calls are TRBV28 and TRBJ2-2; a weak D match, TRBD2 (7 bases). Trimming removed 7 bases from V and 0 bases from J, with 18 bases in between. The CDR3 consists of 17 residues. Germline V gene lookup returns CDR1 MDHEN and CDR2 SYDVKM. This chain's CDR3 is CASIKGGTPSNTGELFF. In DNA, the CDR3 is TGTGCCAGCATTAAGGGAGGGACACCTTCGAACACCGGGGAGCTGTTTTTT.

CDR3 coding DNA: TGCGCCAGCAGCTTCCAAGGGGGCGGCTATGGCTACACCTTC. Translated, it gives CASSFQGGGYGYTF. This chain joins TRBV5-1 and TRBJ1-2; 7 bases are a match to TRBD1. J gave up 4 bases and V 2 bases, and 5 bases lay outside the gene matches. Germline lookup yields CDR1 SGHRS and CDR2 YFSETQ. The CDR3 is 14 amino acids.

This chain connects TRBV24-1 to TRBJ2-5, with TRBD2 matching over 8 bases. The CDR3 sequence is 15 residues long. The V and J ends lost 3 bases and 4 bases, in that order; junction bases with no gene match: 6. The germline gives CDR1 KGHDR, CDR2 SFDVKD. This CDR3 reads CATSDSGGLVETQYF. The CDR3 nucleotides read TGTGCCACCAGTGATAGCGGGGGATTAGTAGAGACCCAGTACTTC.

The chain links TRBV10-3 to TRBJ1-2; D is possibly TRBD1 (6 bases). CDR1 and CDR2 from the germline V gene are ENHRY and SYGVKD. Trimming stripped 10 bases from V and 4 bases from J, with 16 bases between. The CDR3 contains 13 residues. This CDR3 reads CATRGGTTYGYTF. In DNA form, the CDR3 reads TGTGCCACAAGGGGGGGGACGACCTATGGCTACACCTTC.

This sequence joins TRBV2 and TRBJ2-7; no clear D gene. Trimming took off 3 bases at V and 7 bases at J, with 10 bases between the two ends. Germline V lookup: CDR1 SNHLY, CDR2 FYNNEI. CDR3 length: 12 residues. CDR3 coding DNA: TGTGCCAGCAGTGAGGGCCGTGCGGAGCAGTACTTC. Translated: CASSEGRAEQYF.

The chain joins TRBV5-5 to TRBJ1-4; no firm D call. Germline CDR1 is SGHKS and CDR2 is YYEKEE (reference sequence). CDR3 length: 14 amino acids. V lost 5 bases, J lost 4 bases, and 12 bases lay in between. The CDR3 protein is CASSHGGDNEKLFF. The CDR3 region has the DNA TGTGCCAGCAGTCACGGTGGAGATAATGAAAAACTGTTTTTT.

The chain couples TRBV3-1 (or the pseudogene TRBV3-2) to TRBJ2-5; no clear D. The CDR3 contains 14 residues. V was trimmed by 4 bases and J by 2 bases, leaving 11 bases between them. Germline loops: CDR1 LGHDT, CDR2 YNNKEL (reference sequence). CDR3 sequence: CASSPVLGQETQYF. CDR3 DNA: TGTGCCAGCAGCCCCGTCCTCGGGCAAGAGACCCAGTACTTC.

The CDR3: CASSRSSLAGTYNEQFF. DNA of the CDR3: TGTGCCAGCTCACGATCAAGCTTGGCAGGGACCTACAATGAGCAGTTCTTC. This sequence joins TRBV18 and TRBJ2-1; tentatively, D is TRBD1 (5 bases). The CDR3 is made up of 17 amino acids. The V gene's germline CDR1 is KGHSH and CDR2 LQKENI. Trimming cost V 4 bases and J 2 bases, with 18 bases left between them.

The rearrangement uses TRBV19 and TRBJ1-1; tentatively, D is TRBD1 (6 bases). Per germline, CDR1 LNHDA and CDR2 SQIVND (reference sequence). The CDR3 extends over 15 amino acids. V was clipped by 3 bases and J by 2 bases, with 13 bases between them. The DNA of the CDR3 is TGTGCCAGTAGTATCGGCCCAGGGGATAACACTGAAGCTTTCTTT. This codes for CASSIGPGDNTEAFF.